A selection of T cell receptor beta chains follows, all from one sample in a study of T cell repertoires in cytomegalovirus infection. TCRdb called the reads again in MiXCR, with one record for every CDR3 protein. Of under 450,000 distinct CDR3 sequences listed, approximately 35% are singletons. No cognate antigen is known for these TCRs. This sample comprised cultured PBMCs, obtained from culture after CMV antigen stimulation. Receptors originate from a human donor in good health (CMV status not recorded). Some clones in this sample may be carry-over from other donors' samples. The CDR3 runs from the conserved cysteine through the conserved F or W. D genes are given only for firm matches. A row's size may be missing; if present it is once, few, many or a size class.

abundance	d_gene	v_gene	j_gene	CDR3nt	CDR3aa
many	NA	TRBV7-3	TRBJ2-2	TGTGCCAGCAGTCCGATTAACACCGGGGAGCTGTTTTTT	CASSPINTGELFF
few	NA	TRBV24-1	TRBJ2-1	TGTGCCACGACGTTGGGGGGAGACAATGAGCAGTTCTTC	CATTLGGDNEQFF
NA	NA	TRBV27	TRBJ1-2	TGTGCCAGCAGACCATCGGGGGCGTCTAACTATGGCTACACCTTC	CASRPSGASNYGYTF
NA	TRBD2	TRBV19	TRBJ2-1	TGTGCCAGTTTGGGACTAGGGGAGAACAATGAGCAGTTCTTC	CASLGLGENNEQFF
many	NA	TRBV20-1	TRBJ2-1	TGCAGTGCGAATCAACGGGGACGTAACAATGAGCAGTTCTTC	CSANQRGRNNEQFF
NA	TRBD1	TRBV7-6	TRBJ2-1	TGTGCCAGCCGAGGGGGCGATGAGCAGTTCTTC	CASRGGDEQFF
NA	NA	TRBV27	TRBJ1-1	TGTGCCAGCAGTTTAAAAGGGACACCGAACACTGAAGCTTTCTTT	CASSLKGTPNTEAFF
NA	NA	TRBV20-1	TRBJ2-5	TGCAGTGCAAAAAGAGGGACTGTCCGACGTGGGGAGGAGACCCAGTACTTC	CSAKRGTVRRGEETQYF
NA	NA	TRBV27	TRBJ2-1	TGTGCCAGCAGTTTTGGGCAGGTCAGTCACAATGAGCAGTTCTTC	CASSFGQVSHNEQFF
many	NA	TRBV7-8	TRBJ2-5	TGTGCCAGCAGCTTAAGGGGGATGGCAGAGACCCAGTACTTC	CASSLRGMAETQYF
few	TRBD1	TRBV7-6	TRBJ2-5	TGTGCCAGCAGCCCGACAGGGGGCAAGGAGACCCAGTACTTC	CASSPTGGKETQYF
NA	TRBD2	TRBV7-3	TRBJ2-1	TGTGCCAGCAGCTTAGTCCGGGAGGGCAATGAGCAGTTCTTC	CASSLVREGNEQFF
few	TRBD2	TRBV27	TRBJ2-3	TGTGCCAGCAGTTGGCTAGCGGGAGGAACAGATACGCAGTATTTT	CASSWLAGGTDTQYF
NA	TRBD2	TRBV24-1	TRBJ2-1	TGTGCCACCAGTGATGCTGCTAGCGGGAGGGGCAATGAGCAGTTCTTC	CATSDAASGRGNEQFF
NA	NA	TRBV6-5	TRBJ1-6	TGTGCCAGCAGTTACTCGACACCCTCACCCCTCCACTTT	CASSYSTPSPLHF
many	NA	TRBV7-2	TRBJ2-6	TGTGCCAGCAGCTTTAGCGGAACTGGGGCCAACGTCCTGACTTTC	CASSFSGTGANVLTF